This T cell receptor beta chain emerged from a study of spatial heterogeneity in lung cancer. Findings and caveats of the study: For expanded intratumoral alpha and beta TCRs, counts tracked tumor mutation counts.

All TCR cDNA molecules were individually tagged with a unique molecular identifier. TCRdb ran MiXCR on the 5' RACE reads and lists one entry per CDR3 protein. The sample has over 6,500 distinct CDR3 sequences; roughly 12% are singletons. Time point described: sample taken at primary tumor resection. The donors, around 71 patients with untreated early-stage non-small cell lung cancer, provided the samples. V lost 1 base to trimming and J lost 6 bases; unmatched junction nucleotides: 4. CDR1 DFQATT and CDR2 SNEGSKA come from the germline V gene (reference sequence). CDR3 length: 13 amino acids. This clonotype was recorded at least ten times. The target antigen is unknown. The size of this beta chain means little, since it is a stray read in a library made for alpha chains.

This TCR came from a male donor with early-stage non-small cell lung cancer. The chain links TRBV20-1 to TRBJ2-3; 7 positions agree with TRBD1. The input for sequencing was lung tumor tissue, taken at surgery. The CDR3 loop reads CSARGQGVDTQYF. The CDR3 region has the DNA TGCAGTGCTAGAGGACAGGGTGTGGATACGCAGTATTTT.